The rows below give T cell receptor beta chains drawn from one sample of a study of cytomegalovirus exposure and HLA in healthy donors. Produced via immunoSEQ multiplex PCR; TCRdb's table is partial and in-frame only. The sample consists of around 62,000 clones, under 80% of them appearing once. Sequenced sample: PBMCs. These receptors all come from a male donor in good health and CMV-seropositive. The CDR3 runs from the conserved cysteine through the conserved F or W. A D gene is named only where the DNA matches it firmly. Clone size is stated in some rows and not others, as once, few, many or a class when expanded.

d_gene: NA
v_gene: TRBV27
j_gene: TRBJ2-7
abundance: NA
CDR3aa: CASGDRHEQYF
CDR3nt: TGTGCCAGCGGAGACAGGCACGAGCAGTACTTC

d_gene: NA
v_gene: TRBV6-5
j_gene: TRBJ1-1
abundance: NA
CDR3aa: CASNQQGEVEAFF
CDR3nt: TGTGCCAGCAACCAACAGGGAGAGGTTGAAGCTTTCTTT

d_gene: NA
v_gene: TRBV9
j_gene: TRBJ1-2
abundance: NA
CDR3aa: CASSVQVGGPYGYTF
CDR3nt: TGTGCCAGCAGCGTACAAGTCGGGGGACCCTATGGCTACACCTTC

d_gene: NA
v_gene: TRBV7-3
j_gene: TRBJ2-7
abundance: NA
CDR3aa: CASSFGGDYEQYF
CDR3nt: TGTGCCAGCAGCTTCGGCGGGGACTACGAGCAGTACTTC

d_gene: NA
v_gene: TRBV30
j_gene: TRBJ1-6
abundance: NA
CDR3aa: CAWSAGGATYNSPLHF
CDR3nt: TGTGCCTGGAGTGCAGGAGGGGCCACCTATAATTCACCCCTCCACTTT

d_gene: TRBD2
v_gene: TRBV7-2
j_gene: TRBJ2-1
abundance: NA
CDR3aa: CASSVGLAGGRRDNEQFF
CDR3nt: TGTGCCAGCAGCGTGGGACTAGCGGGGGGACGGAGAGACAATGAGCAGTTCTTC

d_gene: TRBD1
v_gene: TRBV9
j_gene: TRBJ2-1
abundance: NA
CDR3aa: CASSGQGTGSNNEQFF
CDR3nt: TGTGCCAGCAGCGGACAGGGGACAGGTTCGAACAATGAGCAGTTCTTC

d_gene: NA
v_gene: TRBV6-1
j_gene: TRBJ2-3
abundance: NA
CDR3aa: CASSEGVARTDTQYF
CDR3nt: TGTGCCAGCAGTGAGGGAGTTGCCAGAACAGATACGCAGTATTTT

d_gene: TRBD1
v_gene: TRBV29-1
j_gene: TRBJ2-6
abundance: NA
CDR3aa: CSVQGDNSGANVLTF
CDR3nt: TGCAGCGTCCAGGGGGATAACTCTGGGGCCAACGTCCTGACTTTC

d_gene: NA
v_gene: TRBV12-5
j_gene: TRBJ2-5
abundance: NA
CDR3aa: CASGLLHTLGETQYF
CDR3nt: TGTGCTAGTGGTTTGCTTCACACACTAGGGGAGACCCAGTACTTC

d_gene: NA
v_gene: TRBV28
j_gene: TRBJ1-5
abundance: NA
CDR3aa: CASSLGAANQPQHF
CDR3nt: TGTGCCAGCAGTTTAGGGGCAGCGAATCAGCCCCAGCATTTT

d_gene: TRBD1
v_gene: TRBV6-1
j_gene: TRBJ2-7
abundance: NA
CDR3aa: CASRGQTAYEQYF
CDR3nt: TGTGCCAGCCGGGGACAGACGGCCTACGAGCAGTACTTC

d_gene: NA
v_gene: TRBV28
j_gene: TRBJ1-5
abundance: NA
CDR3aa: CARRREEPQHF
CDR3nt: TGTGCCAGACGGAGGGAGGAGCCCCAGCATTTT

d_gene: TRBD2
v_gene: TRBV19
j_gene: TRBJ2-7
abundance: NA
CDR3aa: CASSIDVGLAGAPGNEQYF
CDR3nt: TGTGCCAGTAGTATAGATGTGGGACTAGCGGGGGCCCCAGGAAACGAGCAGTACTTC

d_gene: NA
v_gene: TRBV27
j_gene: TRBJ2-7
abundance: NA
CDR3aa: CASSPQSSYEQYF
CDR3nt: TGTGCCAGCAGTCCACAGAGCTCCTACGAGCAGTACTTC

d_gene: TRBD1
v_gene: TRBV6-5
j_gene: TRBJ1-3
abundance: once
CDR3aa: CASSYFATGGGNTIYF
CDR3nt: TGTGCCAGCAGTTACTTCGCGACAGGGGGTGGAAACACCATATATTTT

d_gene: TRBD2
v_gene: TRBV5-6
j_gene: TRBJ2-1
abundance: NA
CDR3aa: CASSLGLAGYNEQFF
CDR3nt: TGTGCCAGCAGCTTGGGGCTAGCGGGGTACAATGAGCAGTTCTTC